The entry that follows covers one T cell receptor beta chain sequence. The antigen is undetermined. TCRdb passed the 5' RACE reads through MiXCR, listing each CDR3 protein once. The repertoire holds about 810,000 distinct CDR3 sequences, with around 12% as singletons. CDR1 is LNHNV and CDR2 is YYDKDF in the germline V gene (reference sequence). The V and J ends lost 0 bases and 6 bases respectively, with 9 bases between them. The CDR3 totals 14 residues. This entry belongs to a study of identical twins. The study, taken as a whole, reports: Zero-insertion analyses were open to partial confounding by invariant MAIT and iNKT cells. Compared with models, monozygotic twins showed more out-of-frame TCR alpha sharing.

These sequences were also reported in another study, on yellow fever vaccine responses in identical twins. That study adds: Twins reportedly showed a vaccine T cell response that seemed partly convergent and partly personalized.

This TCR derives from a woman under 30 in good health. The chain uses TRBV15 and TRBJ1-5; D possibly corresponds to TRBD1 (5 bases). Sample: PBMCs. The CDR3 region is CATSREVGAQPQHF. DNA for the CDR3: TGTGCCACCAGCAGAGAGGTAGGGGCTCAGCCCCAGCATTTT. Complete variable domain (other parts from reference TRBV15 and TRBJ1-5): DAMVIQNPRYQVTQFGKPVTLSCSQTLNHNVMYWYQQKSSQAPKLLFHYYDKDFNNEADTPDNFQSRRPNTSFCFLDIRSPGLGDTAMYLCATSREVGAQPQHFGDGTRLSIL.